The next 26 T cell receptor beta chains were all read from a single sample in a study of blood T cells in healthy people across ages. Primed by a sample-barcoded 5' primer and a J-beta primer mix, a second PCR proceeded for roughly 6 to 12 cycles. Via MiXCR, TCRdb re-called the 5' RACE reads, giving one row per CDR3 protein. The table shows about 570,000 distinct CDR3 sequences, with 27% occurring only once. Sequences were obtained from blood. The receptors shown here come from an older woman in good health.

The J gene is TRBJ2-7, the V gene TRBV7-2; 10 bases map to TRBD2. V lost 0 bases, J lost 3 bases, and 2 bases stayed unmatched. Germline V gene data show CDR1 as SGHTA and CDR2 as FQGNSA. There are 15 residues in the CDR3. The CDR3 DNA sequence: TGTGCCAGCAGCTTAGCTAGCGGGGGGAACTACGAGCAGTACTTC. Translation gives CASSLASGGNYEQYF.

V and J are TRBV7-9 and TRBJ1-4; 7 bases are a match to TRBD1. J was trimmed by 3 bases and V by 2 bases; bases with no gene match: 3. Germline CDR1 is SEHNR and CDR2 is FQNEAQ (reference sequence). The CDR3 totals 15 residues. CDR3 loop: CASSLPGQPNEKLFF. CDR3 DNA: TGTGCCAGCAGCTTACCGGGACAGCCTAATGAAAAACTGTTTTTT. The variable domain in full, with the rest retrieved from reference TRBV7-9 and TRBJ1-4, is DTGVSQNPRHKITKRGQNVTFRCDPISEHNRLYWYRQTLGQGPEFLTYFQNEAQLEKSRLLSDRFSAERPKGSFSTLEIQRTEQGDSAMYLCASSLPGQPNEKLFFGSGTQLSVL.

V and J are TRBV11-2 and TRBJ2-5; 15 positions agree with TRBD2. The J call may be faulty, since TRBJ2-1 better matches the DNA end. Germline assignment: CDR1 SGHAT and CDR2 FQNNGV. The CDR3 consists of 16 residues. CDR3 sequence: CASSLSGTSGGNEQFF. The CDR3 region has the DNA TGTGCCAGCAGCTTAAGCGGGACTAGCGGGGGGAATGAGCAGTTCTTC.

Remarks on this clonotype: At one end, the junction sequence differs from germline, possibly due to a read error. The genes are TRBV10-3 and TRBJ1-3; D is possibly TRBD1 (5 bases). The CDR3 has 16 residues. Germline CDR1 reads ENHRY; CDR2 reads SYGVKD. CDR3 loop: CAITSGTVVSRNTIYF. The CDR3 coding sequence is TGTGCCATCACCTCCGGGACGGTAGTCTCTAGAAACACCATATATTTT.

The chain combines TRBV20-1 with TRBJ1-1, with 7 nucleotides matching TRBD1. The V segment lost 4 bases and the J segment 1 base; nucleotides outside the gene matches: 6. CDR1 is DFQATT, CDR2 SNEGSKA, per germline (reference sequence). This CDR3 comprises 14 residues. The CDR3 DNA is TGCAGTGCTAAGGTAGGGGGCAGGAACACTGAAGCTTTCTTT. It is translated as CSAKVGGRNTEAFF.

This clonotype was seen only a few times. This chain joins TRBV7-2 and TRBJ1-4, with D possibly being TRBD1 (5 bases). V was cut by 4 bases and J by 1 base, with 13 bases left in between. This CDR3 is built from 16 residues. The germline CDR1 and CDR2 sequences are SGHTA and FQGNSA. The CDR3 nucleotides read TGTGCCAGCAGCTCAGGATCGGGGGTAACTAATGAAAAACTGTTTTTT. Encoded protein: CASSSGSGVTNEKLFF.

The chain links TRBV6-2 or TRBV6-3 to TRBJ2-3; maybe TRBD1 (6 bases). Per the germline V gene, CDR1 is MNHEY and CDR2 is SVGEGT. Trimming pared 6 bases from V and 2 bases from J, leaving 18 bases between. The CDR3 runs to 16 residues. The CDR3 is CASSPFRGSITDTQYF. The DNA for the CDR3 is TGTGCCAGCAGCCCTTTCAGGGGTTCCATCACAGATACGCAGTATTTT.

The CDR3 DNA reads TGTGCCAGCAGCTTAGATGCGGGGACGCTCAACTACAATGAGCAGTTCTTC. It codes for CASSLDAGTLNYNEQFF. The chain has TRBV7-2 and TRBJ2-1; D perhaps matches TRBD2 (6 bases). The CDR3 runs 17 residues. Germline values: CDR1 SGHTA, CDR2 FQGNSA. V gave up 1 base and J gave up 3 bases, with 16 bases separating them.

This clonotype was seen a few times. The V and J genes are TRBV21-1 and TRBJ2-7; the table names TRBD1, a call not compared with the DNA. TRBV21-1 constitutes a pseudogene. The CDR3 runs to 16 residues. The CDR3 region is CASSKVGGESAYEQYF. The CDR3 bases are TGTGCCAGCAGCAAAGTAGGGGGCGAGAGCGCCTACGAGCAGTACTTC.

This chain uses TRBV29-1 with TRBJ1-1; D not resolved. V lost 4 bases and J 7 bases, leaving 10 bases between the germline ends. Germline V gene lookup returns CDR1 SQVTM and CDR2 ANQGSEA. The CDR3 runs 11 residues. The CDR3, as DNA: TGCAGCGTTGTAACTACGGTTGAAGCTTTCTTT. This codes for CSVVTTVEAFF.

This chain joins TRBV6-2 or TRBV6-3 and TRBJ2-7; D may be TRBD2 (6 bases). The CDR3 has 16 residues. Germline loops: CDR1 MNHEY, CDR2 SVGEGT. V lost 2 bases and J lost 3, with 17 bases in between. As DNA, the CDR3 is TGTGCCAGCAGTTACGCCGGGGGAAATTCCCTCTACGAGCAGTACTTC. This codes for CASSYAGGNSLYEQYF.

J is TRBJ2-1 and V is TRBV5-1; 7 bases agree with TRBD1. The CDR3 loop spans 15 amino acids. Germline loops: CDR1 SGHRS, CDR2 YFSETQ. Losses at the gene ends were 3 bases for V and 0 bases for J; bases not matched to a gene: 3. The DNA of the CDR3 is TGCGCCAGCAGCTCCGCAGGGGGCTCCTACAATGAGCAGTTCTTC. Amino acids: CASSSAGGSYNEQFF.

V and J are TRBV4-2 and TRBJ2-5; tentative D call: TRBD1 (7 bases). The DNA end lines up better with TRBJ2-7; the J call may be wrong. This CDR3 has 14 residues. CDR1 is LGHNA and CDR2 is YNFKEQ in the germline V gene. This CDR3 reads CASSQGGTVYEQYF. The CDR3 DNA follows: TGTGCCAGCAGCCAAGGCGGGACAGTTTACGAGCAGTACTTC.

Only a few counts were recorded for this clonotype. The V call is TRBV6-6, the J call TRBJ2-5, with 10 bases lining up with TRBD1. The end of the DNA fits TRBJ2-7 better, so the J call may be wrong. CDR3 length equals 16 residues. Germline values: CDR1 MNHNY, CDR2 SVGAGI (reference sequence). The CDR3 DNA is TGTGCCAGCAGTCGCCAAGGGACAGGGGTGAAGGCCGAGCAGTACTTC. Translation gives CASSRQGTGVKAEQYF.

This clonotype was seen a few times. The chain joins TRBV6-6 to TRBJ1-2; D is perhaps TRBD1 (5 bases). V lost 4 bases, J lost 8 bases, and 14 bases lay in between. Germline CDR1 and CDR2: MNHNY and SVGAGI (reference sequence). CDR3 length equals 13 residues. The DNA for the CDR3 is TGTGCCAGCAGTTTCGACGGGAGGGGCGGCTACACCTTC. It encodes CASSFDGRGGYTF.

This chain joins TRBV5-1 and TRBJ1-6; 7 nucleotides line up with TRBD1. Germline CDR1 is SGHRS and CDR2 is YFSETQ. The CDR3 runs to 15 residues. V lost 0 bases to trimming and J lost 5 bases; unmatched junction nucleotides: 2. The CDR3 spells CASSLADRDNSPLHF. The DNA for the CDR3 is TGCGCCAGCAGCTTGGCAGACAGGGATAATTCACCCCTCCACTTT. The whole variable domain, remainder taken from reference TRBV5-1 and TRBJ1-6, is KAGVTQTPRYLIKTRGQQVTLSCSPISGHRSVSWYQQTPGQGLQFLFEYFSETQRNKGNFPGRFSGRQFSNSRSEMNVSTLELGDSALYLCASSLADRDNSPLHFGNGTRLTVT.

J is TRBJ2-5 and V is TRBV29-1, with TRBD2 matching 14 bases. The CDR3 has 14 amino acids. The germline V gene encodes CDR1 SQVTM and CDR2 ANQGSEA. The J segment lost 5 bases and the V segment lost 7 bases, leaving 6 bases of the junction unmatched. In nucleotides, the CDR3 is TGCAGCGCCTCCCGGACTAGCGGGGGGGAGACCCAGTACTTC. It translates to CSASRTSGGETQYF.

The chain couples TRBV9 to TRBJ2-7; D may correspond to TRBD1 or TRBD2 (5 bases each). Trimming stripped 4 bases from V and 2 bases from J, with 13 bases between. The CDR3 length is 14 residues. Germline CDR1 and CDR2: SGDLS and YYNGEE. CDR3 in DNA: TGTGCCAGCAGCCCCCATGGGGGTCCCTACGAGCAGTACTTC. Its protein product is CASSPHGGPYEQYF. Combining the CDR3 with reference TRBV9 and TRBJ2-7 gives the whole variable domain DSGVTQTPKHLITATGQRVTLRCSPRSGDLSVYWYQQSLDQGLQFLIQYYNGEERAKGNILERFSAQQFPDLHSELNLSSLELGDSALYFCASSPHGGPYEQYFGPGTRLTVT.

This clonotype has just a few counts. The chain carries TRBV2 and TRBJ2-5; D is tentatively TRBD1 or TRBD2 (5 bases each). The V end was cut by 7 bases, the J end by 0 bases, with 12 bases between. CDR1 is SNHLY and CDR2 is FYNNEI in the germline V gene. This CDR3 contains 14 residues. The CDR3 protein is CASIKGTNQETQYF. Written as DNA, the CDR3 is TGTGCCAGCATCAAGGGGACCAACCAAGAGACCCAGTACTTC.

This clonotype showed up just a few times. This CDR3 is missing its conserved last phenylalanine or tryptophan, likely due to a read error. Because the CDR3's place on the DNA is in doubt, the DNA is left out and the CDR3 is given as listed by TCRdb. V usage is TRBV24-1 and J usage is TRBJ2-1; TRBD2 is the table's D call, not checked against the DNA. Germline CDR1 is KGHDR and CDR2 is SFDVKD. The CDR3 is 12 residues long, counting both termini. CDR3 sequence: CATSDRGLAGSV.

V gene TRBV6-1 combines with J gene TRBJ1-4; 8 nucleotides line up with TRBD1. V gave up 10 bases and J gave up 10 bases; unmatched junction bases: 17. CDR1 MNHNS and CDR2 SASEGT come from the germline V gene. This CDR3 region has 15 residues. In DNA, the CDR3 is TGTGCCATAACGACCCAGGGGGCGGGTGACGGAAAACTGTTTTTT. Its translation is CAITTQGAGDGKLFF.

The chain is built from TRBV3-1 and TRBJ2-7; a weak D match, TRBD2 (5 bases). This CDR3 is 13 amino acids long. The V and J ends lost 10 bases and 4 bases respectively, with 17 bases between them. The V gene's germline CDR1 is LGHDT and CDR2 YNNKEL (reference sequence). The CDR3 nucleotides are TGTGCCACCGCGATACGGGGTCGGTACGAGCAGTACTTC. It is translated as CATAIRGRYEQYF.

Comments on this clonotype: A much larger clone is a single base away; this may be a read error. No conserved phenylalanine or tryptophan is present at the end of the CDR3, so a read error is the likely explanation. V usage is TRBV29-1 and J usage is TRBJ2-7; possibly TRBD1 for D (7 bases). Trimming shortened V by 6 bases and J by 5 bases, and 11 bases separated the two germline ends. Germline V CDR1 and CDR2: SQVTM, ANQGSEA. CDR3 length: 11 amino acids. This CDR3 is CSVQGRNEQYC. DNA for the CDR3: TGCAGCGTACAGGGGAGGAACGAGCAGTACTGC.

The CDR3 region is CSARFRTVLEATNEKLFF. The CDR3 DNA follows: TGCAGTGCTAGATTCCGGACAGTCCTGGAAGCAACTAATGAAAAACTGTTTTTT. J is TRBJ1-4 and V is TRBV20-1; D is possibly TRBD1 (6 bases). V gave up 2 bases and J gave up 0 bases, with 19 bases separating them. In germline, CDR1 is DFQATT, CDR2 SNEGSKA (reference sequence). This CDR3 spans 18 amino acids.

V usage is TRBV6-5 and J usage is TRBJ1-2, with TRBD1 identical over 8 bases. In germline, CDR1 is MNHEY, CDR2 SVGAGI. The CDR3 is 14 amino acids. The V gene end was trimmed by 2 bases and the J gene end by 10 bases; junction bases not matched to a gene: 9. This CDR3 reads CASSYGPGGNTYTF. DNA of the CDR3: TGTGCCAGCAGTTACGGGCCAGGGGGCAACACCTACACCTTC.

On this clonotype itself: At one end the junction does not follow the germline gene, possibly because of a read error. V usage is TRBV7-2 and J usage is TRBJ2-3; 11 bases map to TRBD2. This CDR3 is 18 amino acids long. In germline, CDR1 is SGHTA, CDR2 FQGNSA. CDR3 DNA sequence: TGTGCTAGCAGCTTCGGGACTAGCGGTAGGGGGGTAACAGATACGCAGTATTTT. Translated, it gives CASSFGTSGRGVTDTQYF.